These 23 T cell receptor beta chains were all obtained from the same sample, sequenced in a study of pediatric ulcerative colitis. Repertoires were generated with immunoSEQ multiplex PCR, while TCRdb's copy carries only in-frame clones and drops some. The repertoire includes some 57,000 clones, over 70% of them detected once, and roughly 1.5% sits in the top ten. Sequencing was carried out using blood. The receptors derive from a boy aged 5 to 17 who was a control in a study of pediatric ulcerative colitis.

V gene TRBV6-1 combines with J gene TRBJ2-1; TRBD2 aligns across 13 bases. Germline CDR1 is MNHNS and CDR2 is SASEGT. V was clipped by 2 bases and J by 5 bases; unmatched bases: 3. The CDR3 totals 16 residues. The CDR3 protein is CASSEQGLAGNNEQFF. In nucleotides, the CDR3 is TGTGCCAGCAGTGAACAGGGACTAGCGGGAAACAATGAGCAGTTCTTC.

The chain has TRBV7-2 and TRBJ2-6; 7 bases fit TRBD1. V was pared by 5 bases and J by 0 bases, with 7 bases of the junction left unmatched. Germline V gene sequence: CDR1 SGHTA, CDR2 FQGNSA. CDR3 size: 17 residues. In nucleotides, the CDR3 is TGTGCCAGCAGCCTGACAGGGCTACGCTCTGGGGCCAACGTCCTGACTTTC. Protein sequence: CASSLTGLRSGANVLTF.

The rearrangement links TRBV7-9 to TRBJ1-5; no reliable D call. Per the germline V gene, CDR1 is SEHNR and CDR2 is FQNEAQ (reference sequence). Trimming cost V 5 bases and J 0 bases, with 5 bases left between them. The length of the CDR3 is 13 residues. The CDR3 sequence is CASSRDSNQPQHF. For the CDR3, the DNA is TGTGCCAGCAGCCGAGATAGCAATCAGCCCCAGCATTTT. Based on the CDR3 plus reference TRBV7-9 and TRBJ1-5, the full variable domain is DTGVSQNPRHKITKRGQNVTFRCDPISEHNRLYWYRQTLGQGPEFLTYFQNEAQLEKSRLLSDRFSAERPKGSFSTLEIQRTEQGDSAMYLCASSRDSNQPQHFGDGTRLSIL.

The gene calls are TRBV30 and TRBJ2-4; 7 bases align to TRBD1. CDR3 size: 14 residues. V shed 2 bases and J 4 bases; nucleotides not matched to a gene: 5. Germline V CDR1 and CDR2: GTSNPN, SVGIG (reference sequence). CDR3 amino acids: CAWSRQGGKNIQYF. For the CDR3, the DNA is TGTGCCTGGAGTCGACAGGGCGGGAAAAACATTCAGTACTTC.

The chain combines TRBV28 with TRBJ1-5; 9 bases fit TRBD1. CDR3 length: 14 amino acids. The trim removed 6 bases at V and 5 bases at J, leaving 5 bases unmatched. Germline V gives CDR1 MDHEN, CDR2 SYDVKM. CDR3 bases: TGTGCCAGCAGGAGACAGGGGGAAGATCAGCCCCAGCATTTT. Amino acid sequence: CASRRQGEDQPQHF.

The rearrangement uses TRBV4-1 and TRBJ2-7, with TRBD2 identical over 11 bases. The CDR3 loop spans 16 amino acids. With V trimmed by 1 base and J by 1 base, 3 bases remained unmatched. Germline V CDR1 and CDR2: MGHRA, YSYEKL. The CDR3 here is CASSQVLAGESYEQYF. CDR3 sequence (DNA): TGCGCCAGCAGCCAAGTACTAGCGGGAGAGTCCTACGAGCAGTACTTC.

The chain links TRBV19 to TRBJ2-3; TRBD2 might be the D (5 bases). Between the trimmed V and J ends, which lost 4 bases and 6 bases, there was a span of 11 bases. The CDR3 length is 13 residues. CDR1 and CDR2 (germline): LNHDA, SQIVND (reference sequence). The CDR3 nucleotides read TGTGCCAGTAGTAGAGGCTGGGAGGATACGCAGTATTTT. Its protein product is CASSRGWEDTQYF. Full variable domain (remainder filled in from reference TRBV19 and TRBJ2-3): DGGITQSPKYLFRKEGQNVTLSCEQNLNHDAMYWYRQDPGQGLRLIYYSQIVNDFQKGDIAEGYSVSREKKESFPLTVTSAQKNPTAFYLCASSRGWEDTQYFGPGTRLTVL.

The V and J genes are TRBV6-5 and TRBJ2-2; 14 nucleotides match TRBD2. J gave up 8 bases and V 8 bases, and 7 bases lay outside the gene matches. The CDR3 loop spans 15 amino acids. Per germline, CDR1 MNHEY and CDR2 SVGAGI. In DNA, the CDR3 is TGTGCCAGCGGAAGACTAGCGGGGGGGGCAGGGGAGCTGTTTTTT. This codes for CASGRLAGGAGELFF.

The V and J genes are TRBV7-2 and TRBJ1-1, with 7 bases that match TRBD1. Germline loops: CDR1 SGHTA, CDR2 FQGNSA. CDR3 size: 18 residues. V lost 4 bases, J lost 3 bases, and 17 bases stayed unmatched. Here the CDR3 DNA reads TGTGCCAGCAGCTCTGACGAGTATTACCGACAGGGATACACTGAAGCTTTCTTT. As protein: CASSSDEYYRQGYTEAFF.

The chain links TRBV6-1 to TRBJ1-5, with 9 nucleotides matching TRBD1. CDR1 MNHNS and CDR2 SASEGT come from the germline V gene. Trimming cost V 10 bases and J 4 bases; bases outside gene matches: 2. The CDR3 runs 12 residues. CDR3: CATGTGNQPQHF. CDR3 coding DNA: TGTGCCACCGGGACAGGGAATCAGCCCCAGCATTTT.

CDR3 DNA sequence: TGTGCCAGCAGCTCGTTTGAGCGGGGGGAGACCCAGTACTTC. Translation: CASSSFERGETQYF. The J gene is TRBJ2-5, the V gene TRBV7-9; TRBD2 agrees at 8 bases. Germline lookup yields CDR1 SEHNR and CDR2 FQNEAQ (reference sequence). With 4 bases clipped from V and 5 bases from J, the junction kept 6 bases outside the gene matches. This CDR3 spans 14 amino acids.

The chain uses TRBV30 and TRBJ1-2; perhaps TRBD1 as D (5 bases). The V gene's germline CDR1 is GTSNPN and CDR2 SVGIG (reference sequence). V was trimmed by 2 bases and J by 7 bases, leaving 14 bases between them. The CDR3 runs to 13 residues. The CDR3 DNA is TGTGCCTGGAGTCCAAAGACAGAGCTTGGCTACACCTTC. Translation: CAWSPKTELGYTF.

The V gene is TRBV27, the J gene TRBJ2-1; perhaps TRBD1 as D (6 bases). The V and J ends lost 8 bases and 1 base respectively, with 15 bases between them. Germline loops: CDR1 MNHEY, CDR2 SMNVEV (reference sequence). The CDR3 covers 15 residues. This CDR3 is CASGIGTPSYNEQFF. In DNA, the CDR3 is TGTGCCAGCGGTATAGGGACACCTTCCTACAATGAGCAGTTCTTC.

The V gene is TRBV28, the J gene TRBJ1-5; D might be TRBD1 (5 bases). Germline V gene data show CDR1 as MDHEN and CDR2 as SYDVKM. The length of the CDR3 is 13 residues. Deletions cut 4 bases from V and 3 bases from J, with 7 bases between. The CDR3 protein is CASSSGYNQPQHF. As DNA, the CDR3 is TGTGCCAGCAGTTCAGGGTACAATCAGCCCCAGCATTTT.

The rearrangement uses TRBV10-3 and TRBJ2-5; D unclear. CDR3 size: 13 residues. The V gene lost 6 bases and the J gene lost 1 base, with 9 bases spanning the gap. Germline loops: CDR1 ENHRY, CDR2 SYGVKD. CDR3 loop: CAIRGGPQETQYF. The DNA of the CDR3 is TGTGCCATCAGGGGCGGACCCCAAGAGACCCAGTACTTC.

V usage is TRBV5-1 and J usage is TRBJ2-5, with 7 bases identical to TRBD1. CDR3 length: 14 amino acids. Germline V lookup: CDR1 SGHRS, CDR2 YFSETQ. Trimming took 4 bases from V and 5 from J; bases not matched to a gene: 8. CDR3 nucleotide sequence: TGCGCCAGCAGCCTACCTACAGGGGCCGAGACCCAGTACTTC. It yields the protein CASSLPTGAETQYF.

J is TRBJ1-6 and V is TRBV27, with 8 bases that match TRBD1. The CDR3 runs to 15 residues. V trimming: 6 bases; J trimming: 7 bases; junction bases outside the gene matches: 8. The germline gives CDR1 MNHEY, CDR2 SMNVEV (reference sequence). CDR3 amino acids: CASSSTDRDNSPLHF. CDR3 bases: TGTGCCAGCAGCTCAACGGACAGGGACAATTCACCCCTCCACTTT.

This CDR3 is CASSPLLRGSHQQETQYF. The CDR3 DNA sequence: TGTGCCAGCAGTCCTCTGCTGCGGGGGTCCCATCAACAAGAGACCCAGTACTTC. The chain recombines TRBV5-6 with TRBJ2-5, with 7 bases fitting TRBD2. With 5 bases clipped from V and 2 bases from J, the junction kept 18 bases outside the gene matches. Germline CDR1 is SGHDT and CDR2 is YYEEEE. The CDR3 is 18 amino acids.

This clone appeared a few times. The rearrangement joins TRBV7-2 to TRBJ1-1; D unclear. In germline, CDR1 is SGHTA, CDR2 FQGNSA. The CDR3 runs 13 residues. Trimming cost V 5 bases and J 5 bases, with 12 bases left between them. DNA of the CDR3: TGTGCCAGCAGCCCTGCTGCGGAAACTGAAGCTTTCTTT. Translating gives CASSPAAETEAFF.

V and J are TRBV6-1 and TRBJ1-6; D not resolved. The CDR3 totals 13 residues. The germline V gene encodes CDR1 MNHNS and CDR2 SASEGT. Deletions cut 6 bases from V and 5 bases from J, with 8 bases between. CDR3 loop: CASRLTNNSPLHF. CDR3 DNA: TGTGCCAGCAGGTTGACGAATAATTCACCCCTCCACTTT.

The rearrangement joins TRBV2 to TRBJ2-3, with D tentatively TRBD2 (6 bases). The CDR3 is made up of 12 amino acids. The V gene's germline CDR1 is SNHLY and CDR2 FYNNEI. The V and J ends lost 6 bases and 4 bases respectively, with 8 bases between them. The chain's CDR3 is CASSGGPDTQYF. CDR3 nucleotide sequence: TGTGCCAGCAGCGGGGGTCCAGATACGCAGTATTTT.

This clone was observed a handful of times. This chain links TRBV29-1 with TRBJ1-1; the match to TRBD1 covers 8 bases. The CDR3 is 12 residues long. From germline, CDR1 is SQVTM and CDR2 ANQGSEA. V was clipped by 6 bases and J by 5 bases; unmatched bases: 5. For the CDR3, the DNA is TGCAGCGTCGGACAGGGATGGACTGAAGCTTTCTTT. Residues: CSVGQGWTEAFF.

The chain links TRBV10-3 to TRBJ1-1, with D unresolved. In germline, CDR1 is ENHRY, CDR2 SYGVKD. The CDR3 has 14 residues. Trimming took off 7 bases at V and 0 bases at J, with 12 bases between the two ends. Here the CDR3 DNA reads TGTGCCATCAAGGGTATCGGAATGAACACTGAAGCTTTCTTT. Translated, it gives CAIKGIGMNTEAFF.